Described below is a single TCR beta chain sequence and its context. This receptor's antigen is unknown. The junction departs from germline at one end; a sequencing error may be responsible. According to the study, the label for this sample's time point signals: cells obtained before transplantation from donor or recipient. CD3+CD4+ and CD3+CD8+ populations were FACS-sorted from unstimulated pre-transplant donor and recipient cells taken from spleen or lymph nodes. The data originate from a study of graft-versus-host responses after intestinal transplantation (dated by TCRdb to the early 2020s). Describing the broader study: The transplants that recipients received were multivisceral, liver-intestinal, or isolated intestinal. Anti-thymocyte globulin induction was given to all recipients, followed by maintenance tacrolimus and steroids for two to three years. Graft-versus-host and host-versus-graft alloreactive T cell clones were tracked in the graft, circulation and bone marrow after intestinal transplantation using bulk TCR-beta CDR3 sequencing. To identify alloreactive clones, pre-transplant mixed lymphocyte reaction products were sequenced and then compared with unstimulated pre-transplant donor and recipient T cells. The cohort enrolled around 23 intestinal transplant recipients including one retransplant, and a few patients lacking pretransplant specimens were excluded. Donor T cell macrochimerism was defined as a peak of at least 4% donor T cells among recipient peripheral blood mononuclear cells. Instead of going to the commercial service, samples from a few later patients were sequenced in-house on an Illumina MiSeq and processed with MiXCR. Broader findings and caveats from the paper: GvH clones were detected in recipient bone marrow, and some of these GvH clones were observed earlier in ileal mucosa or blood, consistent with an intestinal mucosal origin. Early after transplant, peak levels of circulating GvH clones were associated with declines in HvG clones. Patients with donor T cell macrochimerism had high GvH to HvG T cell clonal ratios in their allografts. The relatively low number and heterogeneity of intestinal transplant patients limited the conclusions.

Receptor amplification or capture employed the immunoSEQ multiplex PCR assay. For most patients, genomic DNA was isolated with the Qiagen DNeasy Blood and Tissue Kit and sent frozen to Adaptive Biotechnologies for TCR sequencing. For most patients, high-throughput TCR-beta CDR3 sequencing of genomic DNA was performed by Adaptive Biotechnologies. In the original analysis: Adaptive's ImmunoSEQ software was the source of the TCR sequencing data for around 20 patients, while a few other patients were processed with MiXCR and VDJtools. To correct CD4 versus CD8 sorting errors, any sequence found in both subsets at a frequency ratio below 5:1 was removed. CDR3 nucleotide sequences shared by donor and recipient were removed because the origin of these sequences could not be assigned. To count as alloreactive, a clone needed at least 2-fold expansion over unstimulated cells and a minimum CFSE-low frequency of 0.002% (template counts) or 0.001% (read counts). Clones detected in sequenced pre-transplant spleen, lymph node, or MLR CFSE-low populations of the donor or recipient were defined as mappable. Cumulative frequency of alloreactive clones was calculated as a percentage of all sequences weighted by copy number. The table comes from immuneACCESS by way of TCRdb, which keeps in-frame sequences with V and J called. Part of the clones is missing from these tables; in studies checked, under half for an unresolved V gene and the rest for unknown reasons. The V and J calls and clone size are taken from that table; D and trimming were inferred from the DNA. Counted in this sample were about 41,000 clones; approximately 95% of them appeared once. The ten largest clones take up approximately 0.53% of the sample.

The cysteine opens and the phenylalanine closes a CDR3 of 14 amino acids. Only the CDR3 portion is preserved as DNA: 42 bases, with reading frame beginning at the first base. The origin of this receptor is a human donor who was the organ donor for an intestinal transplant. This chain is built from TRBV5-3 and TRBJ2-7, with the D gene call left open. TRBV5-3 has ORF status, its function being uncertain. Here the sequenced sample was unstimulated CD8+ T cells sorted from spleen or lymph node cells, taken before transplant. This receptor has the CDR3 CASSLGSRSGEQYF. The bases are TGTGCCAGCAGCTTAGGTTCCAGGTCTGGCGAGCAGTACTTC.